This T cell receptor beta chain was recorded in a study of T cell changes during pregnancy in multiple sclerosis. Repertoires were generated with immunoSEQ multiplex PCR, while TCRdb's copy carries only in-frame clones and drops some. The sample yields about 68,000 clones, 91% seen once. The CDR3 is 17 residues long. J was trimmed by 6 bases and V by 4 bases; bases with no gene match: 13. The V gene's germline CDR1 is LGHNA and CDR2 YNFKEQ. This chain connects TRBV4-2 to TRBJ1-3, with 9 bases aligning to TRBD1. The sequencing here drew on peripheral blood, taken in the first trimester of pregnancy. The TCR comes from a female donor with multiple sclerosis, enrolled in a pregnancy study. The CDR3 coding sequence is TGTGCCAGCAGCCCCGAAGAGGGTGGGACAGGGTTAAACACCATATATTTT. Translation: CASSPEEGGTGLNTIYF.